This is a list of T cell receptor beta chains from one sample in a study of glioma-infiltrating T cells after dendritic cell vaccination. Assay used: immunoSEQ multiplex PCR; TCRdb lists only in-frame clones, some missing. The table has tens of thousands of clones, 85% to 90% seen once; the top ten hold about 3.2%. This specimen was blood, taken before dendritic cell vaccination. The receptors originated from a human donor with glioblastoma. Both conserved end residues are part of each CDR3. D genes are given only for firm matches. Some rows mark clone size as missing; the rest say once, few, many or name a class of expanded clone.

V: TRBV4-1; D: TRBD1; size: NA; J: TRBJ1-3; DNA: TGCGCCAGCAGCCAAGGGACAGGGCTCCACACCATATATTTT; CDR3: CASSQGTGLHTIYF
V: TRBV11-2; D: TRBD2; size: NA; J: TRBJ2-1; DNA: TGTGCCAGCAGCTTAGCTAGCGGGGCTCTAGACAATGAGCAGTTCTTC; CDR3: CASSLASGALDNEQFF
V: TRBV6-5; D: TRBD1; size: NA; J: TRBJ2-1; DNA: TGTGCCAGCGGGCCGGGACAGGGGTTAAATGAGCAGTTCTTC; CDR3: CASGPGQGLNEQFF
V: TRBV13; D: TRBD2; size: NA; J: TRBJ2-2; DNA: TGTGCCAGCAGCTTACTTCCAGCGGGAGGTGGCACCGGGGAGCTGTTTTTT; CDR3: CASSLLPAGGGTGELFF
V: TRBV28; D: TRBD1; size: NA; J: TRBJ2-7; DNA: TGTGCCAGCACCCTCGACCGGGACAGGGTGTACGAGCAGTACTTC; CDR3: CASTLDRDRVYEQYF
V: TRBV28; D: NA; size: once; J: TRBJ1-6; DNA: TGTGCCAGCCGGGGGGAGGGGAACTCACCCCTCCACTTT; CDR3: CASRGEGNSPLHF
V: TRBV15; D: TRBD1; size: few; J: TRBJ2-7; DNA: TGTGCCACCAGCAGTGACCTCTTACCGGGACAGGTTACCTACGAGCAGTACTTC; CDR3: CATSSDLLPGQVTYEQYF
V: TRBV7-2; D: TRBD1; size: NA; J: TRBJ2-1; DNA: TGTGCCAGCAGCTACGGAATGCGCACCAGGGGGTCCAATGAGCAGTTCTTC; CDR3: CASSYGMRTRGSNEQFF
V: TRBV5-1; D: NA; size: NA; J: TRBJ2-1; DNA: TGCGCCAGCAGCTTGCCTAGTAATGAGCAGTTCTTC; CDR3: CASSLPSNEQFF
V: TRBV9; D: TRBD2; size: NA; J: TRBJ2-1; DNA: TGTGCCAGCAGCGTAGAGACTAGCGGGGGTGCCCACCTGGGTGAGCAGTTCTTC; CDR3: CASSVETSGGAHLGEQFF
V: TRBV19; D: TRBD1; size: NA; J: TRBJ2-2; DNA: TGTGCCAGTAGTAGACAGGGAATCACCGGGGAGCTGTTTTTT; CDR3: CASSRQGITGELFF
V: TRBV19; D: NA; size: NA; J: TRBJ1-1; DNA: TGTGCCAGTAGTATAGGGCCGGGTCGCAACACTGAAGCTTTCTTT; CDR3: CASSIGPGRNTEAFF
V: TRBV9; D: TRBD1; size: few; J: TRBJ2-5; DNA: TGTGCCAGCAGCGTAGCCGACAGGGAGGAGACCCAGTACTTC; CDR3: CASSVADREETQYF
V: TRBV5-1; D: TRBD1; size: NA; J: TRBJ1-4; DNA: TGCGCCAGCAGCGCCGGACAGGGGGCGTTAGTAGATGAAAAACTGTTTTTT; CDR3: CASSAGQGALVDEKLFF
V: TRBV27; D: TRBD1; size: once; J: TRBJ2-7; DNA: TGTGCCAGCAGTTTCGCGACAGGGGGATACGAGCAGTACTTC; CDR3: CASSFATGGYEQYF
V: TRBV5-1; D: TRBD2; size: NA; J: TRBJ2-3; DNA: TGCGCCAGCAGCCTAGGTCCCTTAGCGGGAGGGCAACAGGATACGCAGTATTTT; CDR3: CASSLGPLAGGQQDTQYF
V: TRBV5-4; D: TRBD2; size: NA; J: TRBJ2-3; DNA: TGTGCCAGCAGCACGACTAGCGGGGGTTACACAGATACGCAGTATTTT; CDR3: CASSTTSGGYTDTQYF
V: TRBV5-1; D: NA; size: NA; J: TRBJ1-2; DNA: TGCGCCAGCAGCTTGTCAGGGACTCTCACCTATGGCTACACCTTC; CDR3: CASSLSGTLTYGYTF
V: TRBV18; D: TRBD1; size: NA; J: TRBJ2-2; DNA: TGTGCCAGCTCACCGACAGGGGGGGACACCGGGGAGCTGTTTTTT; CDR3: CASSPTGGDTGELFF
V: TRBV9; D: TRBD2; size: NA; J: TRBJ2-7; DNA: TGTGCCAGCAGCGTAGGGGGGGGAGGGGAGCAGTACTTC; CDR3: CASSVGGGGEQYF
V: TRBV7-9; D: NA; size: few; J: TRBJ1-2; DNA: TGTGCCAGCAGCTTAACAGGGATTGGCTACACCTTC; CDR3: CASSLTGIGYTF
V: TRBV30; D: TRBD2; size: NA; J: TRBJ2-3; DNA: TGTGCCTGGAGCCCGGGACTAGCGGGAGGGCCAGATACGCAGTATTTT; CDR3: CAWSPGLAGGPDTQYF
V: TRBV9; D: TRBD1; size: NA; J: TRBJ1-2; DNA: TGTGCCAGCAGCTTCCGGACAGGCGCTAACTATGGCTACACCTTC; CDR3: CASSFRTGANYGYTF
V: TRBV25-1; D: NA; size: NA; J: TRBJ1-4; DNA: TGTGCCAGTGGTCAAGCGTATACAACTAATGAAAAACTGTTTTTT; CDR3: CASGQAYTTNEKLFF
V: TRBV6-5; D: NA; size: NA; J: TRBJ1-5; DNA: TGTGCCAGCAGTTACGGTCCGGGTATCGGACAGCCCCAGCATTTT; CDR3: CASSYGPGIGQPQHF
V: TRBV5-1; D: TRBD2; size: few; J: TRBJ2-3; DNA: TGCGCCAGCAGCGGCCTAGCGGGGGGGCCGGGCACAGATACGCAGTATTTT; CDR3: CASSGLAGGPGTDTQYF
V: TRBV7-9; D: TRBD1; size: NA; J: TRBJ2-7; DNA: TGTGCCAGCAGTCCCGGGACAGGGGTGTACGAGCAGTACTTC; CDR3: CASSPGTGVYEQYF
V: TRBV5-1; D: NA; size: NA; J: TRBJ1-1; DNA: TGCGCCAGCAGCTTGGATGAGGGAAGGAACACTGAAGCTTTCTTT; CDR3: CASSLDEGRNTEAFF
V: TRBV5-1; D: TRBD2; size: NA; J: TRBJ2-7; DNA: TGCGCCAGCAGCTTGGTAACTAGCGACTACGAGCAGTACTTC; CDR3: CASSLVTSDYEQYF
V: TRBV7-2; D: NA; size: NA; J: TRBJ1-5; DNA: TGTGCCAGCAGCTTAGAAGGGAGAAGTCAGCCTCAGCATTTT; CDR3: CASSLEGRSQPQHF
V: TRBV5-5; D: NA; size: NA; J: TRBJ1-2; DNA: TGTGCCAGCAGCTTGGACGCACAGCCCTATGGCTACACCTTC; CDR3: CASSLDAQPYGYTF
V: TRBV5-1; D: NA; size: NA; J: TRBJ1-2; DNA: TGCGCCAGCAGCCAGGGGCAGCTCTATGGCTACACCTTC; CDR3: CASSQGQLYGYTF
V: TRBV7-9; D: NA; size: few; J: TRBJ1-2; DNA: TGTGCCAGCAGCTCTCTGGGTATCCCTCAGGTTGGCTACACCTTC; CDR3: CASSSLGIPQVGYTF
V: TRBV18; D: NA; size: NA; J: TRBJ1-1; DNA: TGTGCCAGCTCACCACCGGGGACATCCCAAAGGCCCAACACTGAAGCTTTCTTT; CDR3: CASSPPGTSQRPNTEAFF
V: TRBV7-9; D: NA; size: NA; J: TRBJ1-6; DNA: TGTGCCAGCACCTACCTCGGGGGATATAATTCACCCCTCCACTTT; CDR3: CASTYLGGYNSPLHF
V: TRBV7-7; D: NA; size: NA; J: TRBJ2-7; DNA: TGTGCCAGCAGCTTAGTTCCACCCAGGGGTGGAGTTAGATTCTGCGAGCAGTACTTC; CDR3: CASSLVPPRGGVRFCEQYF
V: TRBV9; D: NA; size: NA; J: TRBJ2-1; DNA: TGTGCCAGCAGCGTATATGGAGGGAGCTCCTACAATGAGCAGTTCTTC; CDR3: CASSVYGGSSYNEQFF
V: TRBV29-1; D: NA; size: NA; J: TRBJ2-4; DNA: TGCAGCGTTGTCGGGGGAGAAAACATTCAGTACTTC; CDR3: CSVVGGENIQYF
V: TRBV5-6; D: NA; size: NA; J: TRBJ2-7; DNA: TGTGCCAGCACCCGTTACCGGGAGCCCCCCTACGAGCAGTACTTC; CDR3: CASTRYREPPYEQYF
V: TRBV4-3; D: NA; size: NA; J: TRBJ1-1; DNA: TGCGCCAGCAGCCAAGAGAGATTTATGAACACTGAAGCTTTCTTT; CDR3: CASSQERFMNTEAFF
V: TRBV7-8; D: TRBD2; size: few; J: TRBJ2-5; DNA: TGTGCCAGCAGCTTGGGGGCGATAAGCGGGGGGGCCGCATACTTC; CDR3: CASSLGAISGGAAYF